The source of this T cell receptor (beta chain) is a study of stem cell transplantation in POMP-related autoinflammatory disease. Findings of the study overall: A trend toward lower repertoire diversity and greater clonality appeared in every analyzed T-cell subset of PRAID patients.

Concerning this clone: Its target is not known.

The CDR3 has 13 residues. Trimming took off 2 bases at V and 8 bases at J, with 12 bases between the two ends. Germline V lookup: CDR1 SGHDN, CDR2 FVKESK. This table comes from immunoSEQ multiplex PCR, and its TCRdb copy is limited to in-frame clones, with some not included. The repertoire holds 4,000 to 6,000 clones, around 90% seen once, with 2% to 3% in the top ten. The sequence derives from a human patient with POMP-related autoinflammation and immune dysregulation (PRAID). Part of the T cells may come from the graft donor. The V and J genes are TRBV14 and TRBJ1-1, with D unclear. The material sequenced was CD8+ T cells from PBMCs, taken after stem cell transplantation. Here the CDR3 reads CASSQLGKGEAFF. The CDR3 DNA reads TGTGCCAGCAGCCAATTGGGGAAGGGAGAAGCTTTCTTT.